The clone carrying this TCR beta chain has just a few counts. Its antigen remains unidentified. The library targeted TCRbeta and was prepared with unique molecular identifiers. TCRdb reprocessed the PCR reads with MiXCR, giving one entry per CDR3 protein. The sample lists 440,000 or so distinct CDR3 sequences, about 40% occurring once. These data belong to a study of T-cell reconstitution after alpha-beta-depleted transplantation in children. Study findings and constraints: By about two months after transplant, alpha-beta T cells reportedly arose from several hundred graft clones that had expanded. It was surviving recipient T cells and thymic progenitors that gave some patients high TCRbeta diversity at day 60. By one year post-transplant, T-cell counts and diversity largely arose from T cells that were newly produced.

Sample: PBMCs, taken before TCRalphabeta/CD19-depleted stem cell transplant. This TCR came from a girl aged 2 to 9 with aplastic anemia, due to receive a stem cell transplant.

CDR3 nucleotides: TGCAGTGCCGACGGACTAGCGATGGCGACCCAGTACTTC. Translation: CSADGLAMATQYF. The rearrangement uses TRBV20-1 and TRBJ2-5; 9 nucleotides match TRBD2. This CDR3 is built from 13 residues. V dropped 6 bases and J dropped 7; count of bases not matched to a gene: 9. Per germline, CDR1 DFQATT and CDR2 SNEGSKA (reference sequence).